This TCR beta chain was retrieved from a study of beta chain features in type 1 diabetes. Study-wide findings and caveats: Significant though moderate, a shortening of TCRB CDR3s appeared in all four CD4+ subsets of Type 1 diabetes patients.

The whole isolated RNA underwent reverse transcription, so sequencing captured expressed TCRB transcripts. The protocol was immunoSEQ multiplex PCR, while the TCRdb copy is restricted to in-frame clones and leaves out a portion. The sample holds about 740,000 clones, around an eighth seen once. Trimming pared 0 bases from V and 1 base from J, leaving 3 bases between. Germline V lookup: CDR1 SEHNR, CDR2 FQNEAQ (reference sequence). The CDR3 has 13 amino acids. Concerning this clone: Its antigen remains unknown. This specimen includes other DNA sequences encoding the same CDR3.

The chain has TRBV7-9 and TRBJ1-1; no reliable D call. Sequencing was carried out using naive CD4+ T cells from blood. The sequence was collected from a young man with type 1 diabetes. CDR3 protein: CASSLAGNTEAFF. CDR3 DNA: TGTGCCAGCAGCTTAGCAGGGAACACTGAAGCTTTCTTT. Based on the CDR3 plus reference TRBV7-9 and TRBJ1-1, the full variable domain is DTGVSQNPRHKITKRGQNVTFRCDPISEHNRLYWYRQTLGQGPEFLTYFQNEAQLEKSRLLSDRFSAERPKGSFSTLEIQRTEQGDSAMYLCASSLAGNTEAFFGQGTRLTVV.